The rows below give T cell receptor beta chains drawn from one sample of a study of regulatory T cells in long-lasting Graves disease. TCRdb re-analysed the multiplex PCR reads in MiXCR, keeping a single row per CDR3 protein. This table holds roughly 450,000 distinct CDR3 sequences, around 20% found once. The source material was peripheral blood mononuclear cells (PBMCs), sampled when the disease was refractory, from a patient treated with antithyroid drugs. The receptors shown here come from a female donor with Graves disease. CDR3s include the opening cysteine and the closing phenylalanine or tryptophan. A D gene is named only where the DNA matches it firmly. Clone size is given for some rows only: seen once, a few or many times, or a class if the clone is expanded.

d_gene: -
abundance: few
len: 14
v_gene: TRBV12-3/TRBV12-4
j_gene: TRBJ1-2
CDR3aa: CVSSEDDRGDGYTF
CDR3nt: TGTGTCAGCAGTGAAGACGATCGGGGGGATGGCTACACCTTC

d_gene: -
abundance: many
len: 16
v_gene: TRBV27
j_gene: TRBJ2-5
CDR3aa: CASSFFSGTKKETQYF
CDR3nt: TGTGCCAGCAGTTTTTTTAGCGGAACCAAGAAAGAGACCCAGTACTTC

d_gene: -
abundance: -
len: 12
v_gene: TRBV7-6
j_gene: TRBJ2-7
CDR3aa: CASSEDHYEQYF
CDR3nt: TGTGCCAGCAGCGAGGACCACTACGAGCAGTACTTC

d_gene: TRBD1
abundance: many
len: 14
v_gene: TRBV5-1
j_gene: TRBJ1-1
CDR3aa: CASSWTGRSTEAFF
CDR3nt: TGCGCCAGCAGCTGGACAGGGCGGAGCACTGAAGCTTTCTTT

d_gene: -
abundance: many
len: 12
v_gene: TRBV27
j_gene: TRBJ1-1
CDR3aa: CASSSPTAEAFF
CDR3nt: TGTGCCAGCAGTTCCCCGACAGCTGAAGCTTTCTTT

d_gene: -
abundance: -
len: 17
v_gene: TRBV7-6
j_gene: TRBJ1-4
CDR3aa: CASSTHPPGLHNEKLFF
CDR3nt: TGTGCCAGCAGCACCCACCCTCCGGGACTCCATAATGAAAAACTGTTTTTT

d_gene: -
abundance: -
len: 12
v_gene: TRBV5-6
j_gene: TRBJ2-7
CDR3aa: CASGRTNYEQYF
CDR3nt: TGTGCCAGCGGTAGGACCAACTACGAGCAGTACTTC

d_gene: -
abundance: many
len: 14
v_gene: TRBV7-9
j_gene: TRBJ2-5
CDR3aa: CASSIRGGVETQYF
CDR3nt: TGTGCCAGCAGCATCCGTGGGGGTGTGGAGACCCAGTACTTC

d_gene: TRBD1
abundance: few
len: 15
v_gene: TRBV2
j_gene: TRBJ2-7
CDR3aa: CASDKTGLGTGEQYF
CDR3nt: TGTGCCAGCGACAAGACAGGGCTCGGGACGGGGGAGCAGTACTTC

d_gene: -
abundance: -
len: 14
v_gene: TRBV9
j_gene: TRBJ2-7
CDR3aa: CASSVQDSSYEQYF
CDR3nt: TGTGCCAGCAGCGTACAGGACAGCTCCTACGAGCAGTACTTC

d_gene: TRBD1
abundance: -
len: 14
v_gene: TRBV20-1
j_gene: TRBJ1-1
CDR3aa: CSAPRQGAGTEAFF
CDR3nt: TGCAGTGCTCCCCGACAGGGGGCAGGAACTGAAGCTTTCTTT

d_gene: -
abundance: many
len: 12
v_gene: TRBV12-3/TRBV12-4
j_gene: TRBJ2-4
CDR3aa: CASSFHRDIQYF
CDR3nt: TGTGCCAGCAGTTTTCATCGGGACATTCAGTACTTC

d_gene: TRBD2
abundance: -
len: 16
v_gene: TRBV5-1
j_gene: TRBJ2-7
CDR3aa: CASSLRPGLAGGGQYF
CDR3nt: TGCGCCAGCAGCTTGAGGCCGGGACTAGCGGGAGGAGGGCAGTACTTC

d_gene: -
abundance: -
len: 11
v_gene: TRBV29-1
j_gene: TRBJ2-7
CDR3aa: CSVHTDYEQYF
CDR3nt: TGCAGCGTCCACACTGACTACGAGCAGTACTTC

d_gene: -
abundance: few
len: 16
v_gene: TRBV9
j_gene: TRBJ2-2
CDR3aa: CASSAPPSLNTGELFF
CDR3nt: TGTGCCAGCAGCGCCCCTCCTTCATTGAACACCGGGGAGCTGTTTTTT

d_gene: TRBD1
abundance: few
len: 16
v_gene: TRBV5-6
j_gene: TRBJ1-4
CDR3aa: CASRPSNRGRNEKLFF
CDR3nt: TGTGCCAGCAGACCGTCCAACAGGGGACGAAATGAAAAACTGTTTTTT

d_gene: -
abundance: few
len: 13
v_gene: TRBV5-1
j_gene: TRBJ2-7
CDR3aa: CASSGGGGGEQYF
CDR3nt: TGCGCCAGCAGCGGTGGTGGGGGAGGCGAGCAGTACTTC

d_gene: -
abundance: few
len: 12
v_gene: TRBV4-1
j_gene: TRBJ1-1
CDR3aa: CASSPTGARAFF
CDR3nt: TGCGCCAGCAGCCCTACGGGAGCTCGGGCTTTCTTT

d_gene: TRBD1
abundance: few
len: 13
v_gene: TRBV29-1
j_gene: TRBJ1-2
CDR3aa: CSVGARTGFGYTF
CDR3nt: TGCAGCGTTGGGGCCAGGACAGGGTTTGGCTACACCTTC

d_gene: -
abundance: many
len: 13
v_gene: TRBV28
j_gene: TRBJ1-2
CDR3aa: CASSFGGAYGYTF
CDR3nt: TGTGCCAGCAGTTTCGGGGGGGCCTATGGCTACACCTTC

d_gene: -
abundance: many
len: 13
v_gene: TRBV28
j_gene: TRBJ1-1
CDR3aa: CASSLPGSTEAFF
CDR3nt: TGTGCCAGCAGTCTCCCTGGGTCCACTGAAGCTTTCTTT

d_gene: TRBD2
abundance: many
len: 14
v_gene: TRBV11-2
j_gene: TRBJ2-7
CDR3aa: CASSQTSGRREQYF
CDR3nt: TGTGCCAGCAGCCAGACTAGCGGGAGGCGTGAGCAGTACTTC

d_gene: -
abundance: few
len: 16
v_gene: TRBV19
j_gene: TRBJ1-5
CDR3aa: CATKKTSRISNQPQHF
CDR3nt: TGTGCCACCAAGAAAACGTCCAGGATTAGCAATCAGCCCCAGCATTTT

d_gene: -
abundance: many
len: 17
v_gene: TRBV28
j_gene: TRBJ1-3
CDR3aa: CASSLWGGERSGNTIYF
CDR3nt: TGTGCCAGCAGTTTATGGGGGGGCGAGCGTTCAGGAAACACCATATATTTT

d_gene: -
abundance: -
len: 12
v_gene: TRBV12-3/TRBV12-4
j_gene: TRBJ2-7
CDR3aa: CASSFVGYEQYF
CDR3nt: TGTGCCAGCAGCTTTGTGGGATACGAGCAGTACTTC

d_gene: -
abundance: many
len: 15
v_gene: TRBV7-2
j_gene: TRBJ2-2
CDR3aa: CASSFSPGLRGELFF
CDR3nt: TGTGCCAGCAGCTTTAGTCCAGGACTGCGGGGGGAGCTGTTTTTT

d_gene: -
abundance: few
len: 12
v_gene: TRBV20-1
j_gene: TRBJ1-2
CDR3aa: CSANDRIYGYTF
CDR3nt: TGCAGTGCTAATGACAGGATCTATGGCTACACCTTC

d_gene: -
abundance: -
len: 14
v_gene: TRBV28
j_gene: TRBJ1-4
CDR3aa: CASTMGTLGEELFF
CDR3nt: TGTGCCAGCACCATGGGAACCCTTGGGGAAGAACTGTTTTTT

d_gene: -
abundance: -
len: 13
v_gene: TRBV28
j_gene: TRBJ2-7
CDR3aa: CASSLAGFGEQYF
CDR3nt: TGTGCCAGCAGTTTGGCGGGTTTTGGGGAGCAGTACTTC

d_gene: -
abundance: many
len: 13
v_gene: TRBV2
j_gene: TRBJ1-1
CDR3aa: CASRGGFPTEAFF
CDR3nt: TGTGCCAGCAGAGGCGGTTTCCCCACTGAAGCTTTCTTT

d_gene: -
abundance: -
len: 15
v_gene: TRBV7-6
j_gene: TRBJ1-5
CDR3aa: CASSSEPYSNQPQHF
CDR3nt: TGTGCCAGCAGCTCGGAGCCTTATAGCAATCAGCCCCAGCATTTT

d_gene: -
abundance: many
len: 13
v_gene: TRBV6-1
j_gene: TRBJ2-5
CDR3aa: CASTFTLKETQYF
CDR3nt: TGTGCCAGCACGTTTACCCTAAAAGAGACCCAGTACTTC